This TCR beta chain was captured by sequencing in a study of blood T cell repertoires in COVID-19. The CDR3 spans 12 residues, counting both ends. CDR1 and CDR2 from the germline V gene are MNHNY and SVGAGI (reference sequence). The method was immunoSEQ multiplex PCR; TCRdb's version includes in-frame clones alone and lacks a portion of them. The repertoire consists of 270,000 or so clones, with roughly 90% occurring once and the leading ten covering 2.1%. Regarding this clone: As the CDR3 is not closed by the conserved phenylalanine or tryptophan, this likely results from a read error. The DNA is left out, because the CDR3 cannot be placed on it with certainty; the CDR3 is given as TCRdb lists it.

The sequence was collected from a woman between 55 and 75 years old with COVID-19, enrolled during active disease. V gene TRBV6-6 combines with J gene TRBJ1-2; no DNA check was done on the table's D call, TRBD1. The specimen sequenced was peripheral blood. The chain's CDR3 is CASSYGTGGSDI.